The 25 T cell receptor beta chains presented below share a single source sample, sequenced in a study of radiotherapy plus CTLA-4 blockade in lung cancer. The repertoire was sequenced with immunoSEQ multiplex PCR; TCRdb's copy has only in-frame clones and lacks some. Among around 22,000 clones, approximately 74% were seen once, and the ten largest hold more than 3%. Sequenced material: peripheral blood, taken from a patient treated with radiotherapy plus ipilimumab. Receptors originate from a human donor with non-small cell lung cancer whose response to radiotherapy plus ipilimumab could not be evaluated.

J is TRBJ2-7 and V is TRBV5-1, with 7 positions matching TRBD2. The CDR3 has 13 residues. Trimming cost V 4 bases and J 0 bases; bases outside gene matches: 1. In germline, CDR1 is SGHRS, CDR2 YFSETQ. As DNA, the CDR3 is TGCGCCAGCAGCGGCGGGAGCTCCTACGAGCAGTACTTC. This encodes CASSGGSSYEQYF.

This clone was seen only a few times. V usage is TRBV5-1 and J usage is TRBJ2-1, with 10 bases aligning to TRBD1. V was pared by 4 bases and J by 5 bases, with 12 bases of the junction left unmatched. CDR3 size: 17 residues. Germline-derived CDR1 and CDR2 are SGHRS and YFSETQ. The CDR3: CASSPEPTGQGDNEQFF. In DNA, the CDR3 is TGCGCCAGCAGCCCGGAACCGACAGGACAGGGGGACAATGAGCAGTTCTTC.

The chain couples TRBV7-6 to TRBJ2-6; TRBD2 is a possible D gene (5 bases). The CDR3 consists of 16 residues. Trimming stripped 0 bases from V and 0 bases from J, with 6 bases between. Germline V lookup: CDR1 SGHVS, CDR2 FNYEAQ. The CDR3: CASSLAGSSGANVLTF. In DNA, the CDR3 is TGTGCCAGCAGCTTAGCGGGGAGCTCTGGGGCCAACGTCCTGACTTTC.

This clone has only one observation. The chain combines TRBV15 with TRBJ1-1; no reliable D call. The CDR3 length is 13 residues. Germline CDR1 is LNHNV and CDR2 is YYDKDF (reference sequence). V was clipped by 0 bases and J by 6 bases, with 8 bases between them. CDR3 sequence reads: CATSRDGAAEAFF. The CDR3 DNA reads as TGTGCCACCAGCAGAGATGGCGCGGCTGAAGCTTTCTTT.

The table lists this clone with a few counts. The chain joins TRBV18 to TRBJ1-2, with a tentative D call TRBD1 (6 bases). Per germline, CDR1 KGHSH and CDR2 LQKENI. The CDR3 contains 13 residues. V was pared by 3 bases and J by 3 bases, with 8 bases between. The CDR3, as DNA: TGTGCCAGCTCACCGGACAGCTACTATGGCTACACCTTC. Protein product: CASSPDSYYGYTF.

The chain employs TRBV7-9 and TRBJ2-2; D uncertain. Germline V gene sequence: CDR1 SEHNR, CDR2 FQNEAQ (reference sequence). The CDR3 has 15 residues. The V gene lost 0 bases and the J gene lost 6 bases, with 11 bases spanning the gap. The CDR3: CASSLARNYPGELFF. The CDR3 DNA sequence: TGTGCCAGCAGCTTAGCCAGAAACTACCCCGGGGAGCTGTTTTTT.

This clone appeared a few times. This chain connects TRBV6-4 to TRBJ1-1, with D maybe TRBD1 (5 bases). Germline V gene lookup returns CDR1 MRHNA and CDR2 SNTAGT. Between the trimmed V and J ends, which lost 6 bases and 11 bases, there was a span of 22 bases. The CDR3 runs 14 residues. Here the CDR3 reads CASRGFRVRFFAFF. CDR3 nucleotides: TGTGCCAGCAGGGGATTCAGGGTCCGTTTTTTCGCTTTCTTT.

The chain is built from TRBV5-6 and TRBJ2-2; a possible D gene is TRBD2 (5 bases). This CDR3 comprises 15 residues. Trimming removed 4 bases at V and 3 bases at J, with 13 bases between. CDR1 is SGHDT and CDR2 is YYEEEE in the germline V gene. CDR3 amino acids: CASSLGVGDTGELFF. The CDR3 nucleotides read TGTGCCAGCAGCCTGGGAGTCGGGGACACCGGGGAGCTGTTTTTT.

This clone showed up just once. This chain connects TRBV5-1 to TRBJ2-2; no clear D gene. V gave up 0 bases and J gave up 2 bases, with 8 bases separating them. The germline V gene has CDR1 SGHRS and CDR2 YFSETQ. CDR3 length: 15 amino acids. The CDR3 loop is CASSLGWPNTGELFF. The CDR3 region has the DNA TGCGCCAGCAGCTTGGGGTGGCCTAACACCGGGGAGCTGTTTTTT.

The chain is built from TRBV11-3 and TRBJ2-1; TRBD2 agrees at 7 bases. This CDR3 region has 17 residues. V gave up 0 bases and J gave up 8 bases; unmatched junction bases: 13. Germline V gene sequence: CDR1 SGHNT, CDR2 YENEEA. This CDR3 reads CASSLDGRTAGTDEQFF. In DNA form, the CDR3 reads TGTGCCAGCAGCTTAGATGGACGTACAGCGGGAACGGATGAGCAGTTCTTC.

The J gene is TRBJ2-7, the V gene TRBV9; 7 bases are shared with TRBD2. Germline loops: CDR1 SGDLS, CDR2 YYNGEE. With V trimmed by 3 bases and J by 1 base, 10 bases remained unmatched. CDR3 length: 16 amino acids. CDR3: CASSAAGMGLSYEQYF. The CDR3 coding sequence is TGTGCCAGCAGCGCAGCCGGTATGGGACTATCCTACGAGCAGTACTTC.

As DNA, the CDR3 is TGTGCCAGTAGGGATTTGGGTGCCCAGGGGTATGGCTACACCTTC. Translation: CASRDLGAQGYGYTF. The chain combines TRBV19 with TRBJ1-2; tentatively, D is TRBD1 (6 bases). Germline CDR1 reads LNHDA; CDR2 reads SQIVND (reference sequence). The CDR3 has 15 residues. Trimming took off 6 bases at V and 5 bases at J, with 19 bases between the two ends.

This clone was picked up one time. This chain links TRBV7-2 with TRBJ1-2, with a possible D match to TRBD1 (5 bases). The CDR3 has 14 amino acids. The V end lost 11 bases, the J end lost 3 bases, and 19 bases lay between the germline ends. Per germline, CDR1 SGHTA and CDR2 FQGNSA. CDR3 sequence: CAASHRAGYYGYTF. CDR3 DNA sequence: TGTGCCGCCTCCCATCGGGCAGGGTACTATGGCTACACCTTC. The full variable domain, its missing parts supplied by reference TRBV7-2 and TRBJ1-2, is GAGVSQSPSNKVTEKGKDVELRCDPISGHTALYWYRQSLGQGLEFLIYFQGNSAPDKSGLPSDRFSAERTGGSVSTLTIQRTQQEDSAVYLCAASHRAGYYGYTFGSGTRLTVV.

This rearrangement joins TRBV2 to TRBJ2-7, with D possibly TRBD2 on 6 matching bases. This CDR3 region has 11 residues. Trimming stripped 5 bases from V and 6 bases from J, with 8 bases between. CDR1 and CDR2 (germline): SNHLY, FYNNEI. The CDR3 here is CASSISGEQYF. The CDR3 bases are TGTGCCAGCAGTATTAGCGGCGAGCAGTACTTC.

Turning to this clone: One end of the junction fails to match germline, which may point to a read error. The chain employs TRBV2 and TRBJ2-5, with a weak D call TRBD1 (5 bases). CDR1 is SNHLY, CDR2 FYNNEI, per germline. This CDR3 is built from 13 residues. The DNA for the CDR3 is TGTGCCAGCAGCGAAGGGGCGTGGGAGACCCAGTACTTC. It specifies CASSEGAWETQYF.

This rearrangement joins TRBV19 to TRBJ1-5; tentatively, D is TRBD1 (5 bases). The germline gives CDR1 LNHDA, CDR2 SQIVND (reference sequence). CDR3 length: 13 residues. V lost 10 bases and J 4 bases, leaving 14 bases between the germline ends. The CDR3 here is CATRGGWNQPQHF. The CDR3 coding sequence is TGTGCCACCCGGGGGGGGTGGAATCAGCCCCAGCATTTT.

V gene TRBV29-1 combines with J gene TRBJ2-7, with TRBD1 matching over 8 bases. Germline V gene data show CDR1 as SQVTM and CDR2 as ANQGSEA. This CDR3 is 16 amino acids long. Unmatched junction bases numbered 17, after V lost 7 bases and J lost 3 bases. The DNA of the CDR3 is TGCAGCGCCACCGAAATGTTCAACAGGGGGGTCTACGAGCAGTACTTC. It yields the protein CSATEMFNRGVYEQYF.

The rearrangement joins TRBV18 to TRBJ2-3; 10 bases fit TRBD1. The CDR3 has 18 residues. The ends lost 2 bases at V and 2 bases at J; junction bases unmatched: 10. The V gene's germline CDR1 is KGHSH and CDR2 LQKENI. The chain's CDR3 is CASSPSYPGQGITDTQYF. CDR3 nucleotide sequence: TGTGCCAGCTCACCATCCTATCCGGGACAGGGGATCACAGATACGCAGTATTTT.

The chain links TRBV7-2 to TRBJ1-3; D gene unclear. The CDR3 extends over 12 amino acids. V lost 1 base, J lost 9 bases, and 7 bases lay in between. Germline V gives CDR1 SGHTA, CDR2 FQGNSA. The CDR3 loop is CASSLGGATIYF. CDR3 nucleotide sequence: TGTGCCAGCAGCTTAGGGGGAGCCACCATATATTTT. Drawing the rest from reference TRBV7-2 and TRBJ1-3, the complete variable domain is GAGVSQSPSNKVTEKGKDVELRCDPISGHTALYWYRQSLGQGLEFLIYFQGNSAPDKSGLPSDRFSAERTGGSVSTLTIQRTQQEDSAVYLCASSLGGATIYFGEGSWLTVV.

The V and J genes are TRBV5-1 and TRBJ2-5; 10 bases map to TRBD2. CDR1 is SGHRS, CDR2 YFSETQ, per germline. This CDR3 has 19 residues. V lost 2 bases to trimming and J lost 5 bases; unmatched junction nucleotides: 18. CDR3 sequence (DNA): TGCGCCAGCAGCTTACAGGACTCTGCGGCTAGCGGGAGAAGTGAGACCCAGTACTTC. Encoded protein: CASSLQDSAASGRSETQYF.

This clone was detected only a few times. The V and J genes are TRBV4-1 and TRBJ1-2; 7 nucleotides match TRBD1. The germline gives CDR1 MGHRA, CDR2 YSYEKL. CDR3 length: 13 amino acids. The junction had 6 bases not matched to a gene; V was cut back by 4 bases and J by 7 bases. The CDR3 DNA reads TGCGCCAGCAGCCCCGGGAACAGGGGTGGCTACACCTTC. Translating gives CASSPGNRGGYTF.

The J gene is TRBJ2-5, the V gene TRBV10-1; tentatively, D is TRBD1 (6 bases). CDR1 and CDR2 from the germline V gene are WNHNN and SYGVQD (reference sequence). The ends were cut back, 6 bases at V and 5 bases at J, with 13 bases in the middle. The CDR3 has 13 residues. CDR3 sequence (DNA): TGCGCCAGCAGCCGGGACATTTATGAGACCCAGTACTTC. Translating it yields CASSRDIYETQYF.

The chain combines TRBV19 with TRBJ2-2; 14 nucleotides agree with TRBD2. The V segment lost 3 bases and the J segment 4 bases; nucleotides outside the gene matches: 7. The CDR3 totals 18 residues. Per germline, CDR1 LNHDA and CDR2 SQIVND (reference sequence). The CDR3: CASSIPSGLAGVTGELFF. DNA for the CDR3: TGTGCCAGTAGTATTCCCTCGGGACTAGCGGGAGTCACCGGGGAGCTGTTTTTT.

The rearrangement joins TRBV19 to TRBJ2-6; 7 bases align to TRBD2. V lost 9 bases to trimming and J lost 1 base; unmatched junction nucleotides: 6. Germline V gene lookup returns CDR1 LNHDA and CDR2 SQIVND (reference sequence). The CDR3 has 15 amino acids. Here the CDR3 reads CASWVGGSGANVLTF. For the CDR3, the DNA is TGTGCCAGCTGGGTGGGGGGGTCTGGGGCCAACGTCCTGACTTTC.

Only a few counts were recorded for this clone. V and J are TRBV21-1 and TRBJ1-2; the D segment call TRBD1 is taken from the table without a DNA check. TRBV21-1 is tagged as a pseudogene. CDR3 length equals 15 residues. CDR3 in DNA: TGTGCCAGCAGCAAAGCGCGCAGGGGGCTCTATGGCTACACCTTC. Translating it yields CASSKARRGLYGYTF.